This TCR beta chain is from a study of pediatric ulcerative colitis. General observations from the study: Ulcerative colitis patients shared more blood-rectal clones than controls. Acute severe colitis showed lower rectal diversity from clonal expansions. Two rectal clonotypes were found only in ulcerative colitis patients, all of them.

Between the trimmed V and J ends, which lost 7 bases and 4 bases, there was a span of 17 bases. CDR3 length: 14 residues. The V gene's germline CDR1 is LGHNT and CDR2 FRNRAP. Only in-frame clones appear in the TCRdb table, and some are missing; sequencing was by immunoSEQ multiplex PCR. This repertoire shows 30,000 to 45,000 clones, less than 90% found once; its top ten account for roughly 24%. A note on this clone: Its antigen is undetermined.

The chain carries TRBV12-5 and TRBJ2-7, with D perhaps matching TRBD1 (5 bases). The sequenced sample was blood. This receptor was obtained from a girl under 18 with moderate ulcerative colitis. CDR3 nucleotide sequence: TGTGCTAGTGAATCAGGGTTATCCCCTTACGAGCAGTACTTC. Translated: CASESGLSPYEQYF. The full variable domain, its missing parts supplied by reference TRBV12-5 and TRBJ2-7, is DARVTQTPRHKVTEMGQEVTMRCQPILGHNTVFWYRQTMMQGLELLAYFRNRAPLDDSGMPKDRFSAEMPDATLATLKIQPSEPRDSAVYFCASESGLSPYEQYFGPGTRLTVT.